A single sample is the source of the 5 T cell receptor beta chains below, sequenced in a study of T cell responses to AZD1222 COVID-19 vaccine. The protocol was immunoSEQ multiplex PCR, while the TCRdb copy is restricted to in-frame clones and leaves out a portion. The sample includes more than 100,000 clones, roughly 90% seen only once; the top ten take 8.4%. The sample consisted of peripheral blood, taken on day 0 of AZD1222 vaccination. The receptors derive from an adult in good health.

This chain links TRBV2 with TRBJ2-1; a possible D gene is TRBD1 (5 bases). V lost 3 bases and J 12 bases, leaving 15 bases between the germline ends. The CDR3 totals 13 residues. Germline CDR1 reads SNHLY; CDR2 reads FYNNEI. CDR3 residues: CASSDTGALGQFF. CDR3 sequence (DNA): TGTGCCAGCAGTGACACTGGGGCTCTGGGGCAGTTCTTC.

J is TRBJ2-5 and V is TRBV5-4, with D possibly TRBD1 on 6 matching bases. The CDR3 has 13 residues. Trimming left V 0 bases short and J 8 bases short, with 11 bases between. Germline V lookup: CDR1 SGHNT, CDR2 YYREEE (reference sequence). CDR3 in amino acids: CASSLDREPTQYF. Here the CDR3 DNA reads TGTGCCAGCAGCTTGGACAGGGAGCCAACCCAGTACTTC.

This clone has a single count. V and J are TRBV14 and TRBJ1-2; D remains unclear. The CDR3 contains 13 residues. Germline V gene sequence: CDR1 SGHDN, CDR2 FVKESK. Trimming removed 4 bases from V and 0 bases from J, with 6 bases in between. CDR3 coding DNA: TGTGCCAGCAGCCGCGGGACTAACTATGGCTACACCTTC. Residues: CASSRGTNYGYTF.

This chain connects TRBV27 to TRBJ2-7, with D tentatively TRBD1 (6 bases). The CDR3 contains 13 residues. The germline V gene has CDR1 MNHEY and CDR2 SMNVEV (reference sequence). With 6 bases removed from V and 0 bases from J, the gap between germline ends came to 9 bases. This CDR3 is CASRAGASYEQYF. The CDR3 DNA sequence: TGTGCCAGCAGGGCAGGGGCCTCCTACGAGCAGTACTTC.

This sequence joins TRBV29-1 and TRBJ2-7; D is perhaps TRBD2 (6 bases). This CDR3 region has 16 residues. V was trimmed by 2 bases and J by 4 bases, leaving 21 bases between them. The germline gives CDR1 SQVTM, CDR2 ANQGSEA. The chain's CDR3 is CSVERLGSGRRYEQYF. DNA for the CDR3: TGCAGCGTTGAAAGATTGGGCAGCGGGCGGAGATACGAGCAGTACTTC.